This TCR beta chain derives from a study of cytomegalovirus exposure and HLA in healthy donors. Turning to this clone: The target antigen is unknown.

The length of the CDR3 is 14 residues. J lost 10 bases, V lost 0 bases, and 11 bases had no gene match. Germline CDR1 reads GTSNPN; CDR2 reads SVGIG (reference sequence). Regarding the study as a whole: A prior analysis recorded that most TCR beta V segments were productive about 87% or about 30% of the time.

The PCR contained 60 Vbeta and 13 Jbeta primers. Sequencing used immunoSEQ multiplex PCR; TCRdb keeps in-frame clones, though not all of them. The top ten clones hold 2.9% of a sample with 150,000 to 200,000 clones, 78% of them seen once. The sequenced material came from PBMCs. The chain uses TRBV30 and TRBJ1-2; 7 nucleotides match TRBD1. The TCR comes from a female donor in good health and CMV-seronegative. The CDR3 loop is CAWSVWAGGEAYTF. The CDR3 DNA reads TGTGCCTGGAGTGTATGGGCAGGGGGAGAGGCCTACACCTTC.